The T cell receptor beta chain described here comes from a study of cytomegalovirus exposure and HLA in healthy donors. The CDR3 loop spans 13 amino acids. Germline V lookup: CDR1 PRHDT, CDR2 FYEKMQ (reference sequence). Trimming stripped 3 bases from V and 3 bases from J, with 8 bases between. Both 60 Vbeta primers and 13 Jbeta primers went into the PCR. Method: immunoSEQ multiplex PCR; TCRdb's copy keeps in-frame clones and lacks some. This table has approximately 75,000 clones, less than 85% appearing once. Study-wide findings and caveats: In a later analysis, DRB1 alleles had the most associated TCRs; HLA-C alleles the fewest.

This clone has more than one count but fewer than ten. Its antigen is still unknown. Source material: PBMCs. The rearrangement joins TRBV13 to TRBJ1-1; D unclear. This clonotype was obtained from a male donor in good health and CMV-seronegative. CDR3 sequence reads: CASSFSRDTEAFF. CDR3 sequence (DNA): TGTGCCAGCAGCTTCAGTCGGGACACTGAAGCTTTCTTT.